Listed below are T cell receptor beta chains from one sample, sequenced in a study of cytomegalovirus exposure and HLA in healthy donors. Measured with immunoSEQ multiplex PCR; TCRdb has only the in-frame clones, and not every one. In the table there are 100,000 to 150,000 clones, about 83% of which are singletons. Sequences were obtained from PBMCs. Source of these receptors: a woman aged 35 to 49 in good health and CMV-seropositive. Both conserved end residues are trimmed from each CDR3.

v_gene	j_gene	CDR3aa
TRBV29-1	TRBJ2-6	SAAEFGANVLT
TRBV19	TRBJ2-7	ASSIVSGMRSYEQY
TRBV4-3	TRBJ2-1	ASSQTGLAGGEQF
TRBV30	TRBJ1-1	AFSQGVEAF
TRBV11-3	TRBJ2-5	ASSLGLAGEVLHETQY
TRBV7-2	TRBJ2-7	ASSLTSGGSSYEQY
TRBV19	TRBJ2-7	ASSILAIDSYEQY
TRBV7-9	TRBJ1-1	SSSRSDGTEAF
TRBV5-5	TRBJ1-6	ASSYLLNSPLH
TRBV28	TRBJ1-5	ASSLDTGANQPQH
TRBV7-8	TRBJ2-1	ASSFGFGLAGGEQF
TRBV4-3	TRBJ2-1	ASSQAPGYNEQF
TRBV4-3	TRBJ2-7	ASSQVTLGTSVYEQY
TRBV27	TRBJ1-2	ASSPSLGGYGYT
TRBV6-1	TRBJ1-4	ASSFSGLGEKLF
TRBV9	TRBJ2-7	ASSVGDLYEQY
TRBV11-2	TRBJ2-3	ASSLDRGGTQY
TRBV6-5	TRBJ2-2	ASSQGSGELF
TRBV4-3	TRBJ2-6	ASSQDGTKGGANVLT
TRBV30	TRBJ2-1	AWSVTGTSRSYNEQF
TRBV29-1	TRBJ1-1	SVGLAGGAGTEAF
TRBV5-1	TRBJ1-1	ASSLGSRGGTEAF
TRBV5-1	TRBJ2-2	ASNVGTPRAGELF
TRBV4-1	TRBJ2-7	ASSQDSRPGGPYEQY
TRBV11-2	TRBJ2-7	ASSSGSYEQY
TRBV7-2	TRBJ1-5	ASSLGGQGAQSSNQPQH